The present T cell receptor (beta chain) was sequenced within a study of OX40 agonist ivuxolimab in advanced cancers. Repertoires were generated with immunoSEQ multiplex PCR, while TCRdb's copy carries only in-frame clones and drops some. The profile shows 95,000 or so clones, around 82% of them singletons. There are 13 residues in the CDR3. V was shortened by 0 bases and J by 1 base, with 1 base between the two germline ends. Per the germline V gene, CDR1 is MGHRA and CDR2 is YSYEKL. The receptor was derived from an adult with an advanced solid tumor such as melanoma, head and neck, liver or kidney cancer. The rearrangement joins TRBV4-1 to TRBJ1-5; no definite D call. The source was CD4+ or CD8+ T cells sorted from blood, collected in a trial of the OX40 agonist ivuxolimab. The chain's CDR3 is CASSQDSNQPQHF. The DNA of the CDR3 is TGCGCCAGCAGCCAAGACAGCAATCAGCCCCAGCATTTT.